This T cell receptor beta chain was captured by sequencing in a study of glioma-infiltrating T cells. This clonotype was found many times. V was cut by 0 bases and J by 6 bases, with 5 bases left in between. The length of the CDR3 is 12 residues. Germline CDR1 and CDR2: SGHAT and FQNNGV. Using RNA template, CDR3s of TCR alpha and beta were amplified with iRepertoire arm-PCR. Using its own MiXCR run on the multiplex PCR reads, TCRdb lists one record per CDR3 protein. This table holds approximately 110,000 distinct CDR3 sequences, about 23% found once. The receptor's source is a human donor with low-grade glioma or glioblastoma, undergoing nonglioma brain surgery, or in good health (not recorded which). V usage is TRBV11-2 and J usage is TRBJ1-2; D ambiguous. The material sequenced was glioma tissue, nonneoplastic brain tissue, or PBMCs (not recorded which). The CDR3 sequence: CASSLEGDGYTF. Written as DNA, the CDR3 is TGTGCCAGCAGCTTAGAGGGTGATGGCTACACCTTC.